These T cell receptor beta chains were read from a single sample in a study of T cells in Graves' hyperthyroidism and ophthalmopathy. One entry per CDR3 protein results from TCRdb running MiXCR on the multiplex PCR reads. The sample carries a few hundred thousand distinct CDR3 sequences, roughly 50% recorded once. The sample taken for sequencing was peripheral blood or thyroid tissue (not recorded which). The receptors were gathered from a woman younger than 30 with Graves' hyperthyroidism. Each CDR3 is given with its conserved first and last residue. Fields, in order: D gene, V gene, clone size, J gene, CDR3 DNA, CDR3 protein. D genes are given only for firm matches. Only part of the rows carry a size: once, few, many, or a class if the clone is expanded.

D: TRBD1
V: TRBV20-1
size: many
J: TRBJ2-7
DNA: TGCAGTGCTATGGACAGGGGGGGCGAGCAGTACTTC
CDR3: CSAMDRGGEQYF

D: -
V: TRBV6-2/TRBV6-3
size: -
J: TRBJ2-7
DNA: TGTGCCAGCAGCCAAGTAGTATCGGGAGCGTCCTACAATGAGCAGTACTTC
CDR3: CASSQVVSGASYNEQYF

D: -
V: TRBV11-2
size: many
J: TRBJ2-7
DNA: TGTGCCAGCAGCTTCAGACTATCCTACGAGCAGTACTTC
CDR3: CASSFRLSYEQYF

D: TRBD1
V: TRBV20-1
size: -
J: TRBJ1-2
DNA: TGCAGCTCCGGACAGGCGGATTTGACGTTTTATGGCTACACCTTC
CDR3: CSSGQADLTFYGYTF

D: -
V: TRBV2
size: once
J: TRBJ2-6
DNA: TGTGCCAGACGCCAGGGGGGGGCCAACGTCCTGACTTTC
CDR3: CARRQGGANVLTF

D: TRBD1
V: TRBV5-6
size: -
J: TRBJ2-7
DNA: TGTGCCAGCAGCAGCCAAGACAGGGGCCAGCCCCAGCAGTACTTC
CDR3: CASSSQDRGQPQQYF

D: -
V: TRBV28
size: many
J: TRBJ2-7
DNA: TGTGCCAGCAGTTTACTTCGCTACGAGCAGTACTTC
CDR3: CASSLLRYEQYF

D: TRBD2
V: TRBV29-1
size: many
J: TRBJ2-7
DNA: TGCAGCGTTCTATGGACTAGCTCCTACGAGCAGTACTTC
CDR3: CSVLWTSSYEQYF

D: -
V: TRBV5-1
size: -
J: TRBJ2-1
DNA: TGCGCCAGCGGGCCGGGACTTTATACCTACAATGAGCAGTTCTTC
CDR3: CASGPGLYTYNEQFF

D: TRBD2
V: TRBV24-1
size: -
J: TRBJ2-7
DNA: TGTGCCACCAGTGACCTTATAGCGGGAGGGAACAATGAGCAGTACTTC
CDR3: CATSDLIAGGNNEQYF

D: TRBD2
V: TRBV29-1
size: -
J: TRBJ2-7
DNA: TGCGGCGTGCTGGCAAGCGGGAGCGACGAGCAGTACTTC
CDR3: CGVLASGSDEQYF

D: TRBD1
V: TRBV27
size: -
J: TRBJ1-1
DNA: TGTGCCAGCAGTTTAATGGACAGGGGGAGGAGGGACACTGAAGCTTTCTTT
CDR3: CASSLMDRGRRDTEAFF

D: TRBD2
V: TRBV2
size: -
J: TRBJ2-5
DNA: TGTGCCAGCAGCCCGTCCCTAGCGGGAGTGGAGACCCAGTACTTC
CDR3: CASSPSLAGVETQYF

D: -
V: TRBV2
size: -
J: TRBJ2-7
DNA: TGTGCCAGCAGCGGTGACAGGTCCTACGAGCAGTACTTC
CDR3: CASSGDRSYEQYF

D: -
V: TRBV4-3
size: -
J: TRBJ1-2
DNA: TGCGCCAGCAGCCAAGAGCCGAGTAATGGCTACACCTTC
CDR3: CASSQEPSNGYTF

D: TRBD2
V: TRBV14
size: -
J: TRBJ2-5
DNA: TGTGCCAGCAGCCGGGGGCGGGAGGCTATACAAGAGACCCAGTACTTC
CDR3: CASSRGREAIQETQYF

D: -
V: TRBV20-1
size: -
J: TRBJ2-7
DNA: TGCAGTGCTAATGACACCTACGAGCAGTACTTC
CDR3: CSANDTYEQYF

D: -
V: TRBV7-9
size: -
J: TRBJ2-2
DNA: TGTGCCAGCAGTCCGACGCGGGGGCCGAACACCGGGGAGCTGTTTTTT
CDR3: CASSPTRGPNTGELFF

D: -
V: TRBV20-1
size: -
J: TRBJ2-7
DNA: TGCAGTGCTAGACCGAGGGTTGAGCAGTACTTC
CDR3: CSARPRVEQYF

D: -
V: TRBV10-3
size: once
J: TRBJ1-3
DNA: TGTGCCATCAGTGCCCAGACTAGCATATATTTT
CDR3: CAISAQTSIYF

D: TRBD2
V: TRBV7-6
size: -
J: TRBJ2-5
DNA: TGTGCCAGCAGCCTATCTAGCGGGATTCTAGAGACCCAGTACTTC
CDR3: CASSLSSGILETQYF

D: -
V: TRBV11-2
size: -
J: TRBJ1-1
DNA: TGTGCCAGCAGCTTAGAGGACTGGGGGGATGAAGCTTTCTTT
CDR3: CASSLEDWGDEAFF

D: TRBD1
V: TRBV20-1
size: -
J: TRBJ1-6
DNA: TGCAGTGCTCCCGGGACAGGGAGTTCACCCCTCCACTTT
CDR3: CSAPGTGSSPLHF

D: TRBD1
V: TRBV24-1
size: -
J: TRBJ2-2
DNA: TGTGCCACCAGTGACAGGGGGTATAGCGGGGAGCTGTTTTTT
CDR3: CATSDRGYSGELFF

D: -
V: TRBV13
size: -
J: TRBJ1-5
DNA: TGTGCCAGCACCCAAAAACGACAGGTCAATCAGCCCCAGCATTTT
CDR3: CASTQKRQVNQPQHF

D: TRBD1
V: TRBV29-1
size: many
J: TRBJ1-2
DNA: TGCAGCGCTAGACAGGGGGGGTCCTATGAGTATGGCTACACCTTC
CDR3: CSARQGGSYEYGYTF

D: -
V: TRBV7-2
size: -
J: TRBJ2-2
DNA: TGTGCCAGCAGCTTAGCGACTGGTGGGGAGCTGTTTTTT
CDR3: CASSLATGGELFF

D: -
V: TRBV2
size: -
J: TRBJ1-2
DNA: TGTGCCAGCAGTGACGGACAGCCGGTGGAGTATGGCTACACCTTC
CDR3: CASSDGQPVEYGYTF

D: -
V: TRBV29-1
size: -
J: TRBJ1-1
DNA: TGCAGCGTTGAGGGCCACTCCTTT
CDR3: CSVEGHSF

D: -
V: TRBV12-3/TRBV12-4
size: -
J: TRBJ1-2
DNA: TGTGCCAGCAGTCCCAAGGGACGTTGGACCTATGGCTACACCTTC
CDR3: CASSPKGRWTYGYTF

D: TRBD1
V: TRBV19
size: -
J: TRBJ1-2
DNA: TGTGCCAGTTACCTACAGGGGGCCAAAGGCTACACCTTC
CDR3: CASYLQGAKGYTF

D: TRBD2
V: TRBV27
size: -
J: TRBJ2-5
DNA: TGTGCCAGCAGTTCCCTTTGGACTAGCGGGGGGGCAGACCAAGAGACCCAGTACTTC
CDR3: CASSSLWTSGGADQETQYF